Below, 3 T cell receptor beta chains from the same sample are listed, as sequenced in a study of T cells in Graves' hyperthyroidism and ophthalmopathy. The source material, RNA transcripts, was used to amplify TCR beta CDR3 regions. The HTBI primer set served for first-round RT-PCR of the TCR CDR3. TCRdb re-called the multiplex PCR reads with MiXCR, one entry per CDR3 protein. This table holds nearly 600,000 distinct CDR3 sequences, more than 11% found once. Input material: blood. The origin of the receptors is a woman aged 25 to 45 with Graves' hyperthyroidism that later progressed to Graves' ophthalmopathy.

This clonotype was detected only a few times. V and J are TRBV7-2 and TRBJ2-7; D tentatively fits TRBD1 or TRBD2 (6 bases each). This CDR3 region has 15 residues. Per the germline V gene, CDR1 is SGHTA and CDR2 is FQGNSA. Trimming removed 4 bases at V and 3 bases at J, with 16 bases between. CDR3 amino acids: CASSSRGGAGYEQYF. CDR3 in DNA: TGTGCCAGCAGCTCCAGGGGCGGGGCAGGCTACGAGCAGTACTTC.

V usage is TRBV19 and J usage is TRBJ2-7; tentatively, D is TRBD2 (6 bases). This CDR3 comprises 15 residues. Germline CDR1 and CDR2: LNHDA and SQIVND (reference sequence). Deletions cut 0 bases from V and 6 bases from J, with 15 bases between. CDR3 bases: TGTGCCAGTAGTATAGAGGGCGGGATCCTGGCCGAGCAGTACTTC. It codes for CASSIEGGILAEQYF. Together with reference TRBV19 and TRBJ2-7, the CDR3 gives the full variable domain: DGGITQSPKYLFRKEGQNVTLSCEQNLNHDAMYWYRQDPGQGLRLIYYSQIVNDFQKGDIAEGYSVSREKKESFPLTVTSAQKNPTAFYLCASSIEGGILAEQYFGPGTRLTVT.

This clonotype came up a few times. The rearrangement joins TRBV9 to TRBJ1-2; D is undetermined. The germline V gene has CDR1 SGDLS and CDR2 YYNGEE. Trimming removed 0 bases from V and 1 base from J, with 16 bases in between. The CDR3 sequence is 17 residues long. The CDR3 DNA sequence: TGTGCCAGCAGCGTAGGATGGGTTGAGGATAGTAACTATGGCTACACCTTC. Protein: CASSVGWVEDSNYGYTF. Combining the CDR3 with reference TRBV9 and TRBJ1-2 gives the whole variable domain DSGVTQTPKHLITATGQRVTLRCSPRSGDLSVYWYQQSLDQGLQFLIQYYNGEERAKGNILERFSAQQFPDLHSELNLSSLELGDSALYFCASSVGWVEDSNYGYTFGSGTRLTVV.